This T cell receptor (beta chain) was found in a study of a mutant IDH1 vaccine in newly diagnosed glioma. Looking at the study overall: Beginning 4-6 weeks after radiotherapy alone, or with temozolomide cycles, vaccination took place. Beforehand, treatment had been radiotherapy, temozolomide, or both; the majority received both.

Sequencing used immunoSEQ multiplex PCR; TCRdb keeps in-frame clones, though not all of them. The repertoire holds around 33,000 clones, with approximately 87% as singletons. Concerning this clone: As yet, its antigen is unknown.

The time point here: week 47, end of study. Alongside topical imiquimod, each dose of vaccine comprised 300 ug of mutant IDH1 20-mer peptide. CDR3 length: 15 residues. CDR1 is SEHNR, CDR2 FQNEAQ, per germline (reference sequence). The ends were cut back, 2 bases at V and 6 bases at J, with 11 bases in the middle. This chain links TRBV7-9 with TRBJ1-6; D remains ambiguous. The sample here was PBMCs, taken from a glioma patient whose treatment included an IDH1 peptide vaccine. This clonotype originated in a woman in her twenties or thirties with glioma. CDR3 bases: TGTGCCAGCAGCTTAACGGCGGATTCTAATTCACCCCTCCACTTT. Encoded protein: CASSLTADSNSPLHF. The variable domain in full, completed from reference TRBV7-9 and TRBJ1-6, reads DTGVSQNPRHKITKRGQNVTFRCDPISEHNRLYWYRQTLGQGPEFLTYFQNEAQLEKSRLLSDRFSAERPKGSFSTLEIQRTEQGDSAMYLCASSLTADSNSPLHFGNGTRLTVT.